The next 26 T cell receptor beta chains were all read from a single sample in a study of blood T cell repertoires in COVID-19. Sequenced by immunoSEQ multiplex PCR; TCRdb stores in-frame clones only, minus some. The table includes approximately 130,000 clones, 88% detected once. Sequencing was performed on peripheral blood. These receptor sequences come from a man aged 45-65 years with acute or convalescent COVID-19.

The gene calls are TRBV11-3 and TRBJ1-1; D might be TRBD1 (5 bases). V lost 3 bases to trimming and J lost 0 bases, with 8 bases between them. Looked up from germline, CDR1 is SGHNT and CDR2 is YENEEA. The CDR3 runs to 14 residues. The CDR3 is CASSFDSMNTEAFF. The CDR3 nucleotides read TGTGCCAGCAGCTTCGACAGCATGAACACTGAAGCTTTCTTT.

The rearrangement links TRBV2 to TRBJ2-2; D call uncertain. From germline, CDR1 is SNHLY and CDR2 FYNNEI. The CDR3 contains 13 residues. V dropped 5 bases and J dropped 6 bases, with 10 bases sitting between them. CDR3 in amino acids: CASSYRSAGELFF. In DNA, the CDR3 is TGTGCCAGCAGTTATCGCTCGGCCGGGGAGCTGTTTTTT.

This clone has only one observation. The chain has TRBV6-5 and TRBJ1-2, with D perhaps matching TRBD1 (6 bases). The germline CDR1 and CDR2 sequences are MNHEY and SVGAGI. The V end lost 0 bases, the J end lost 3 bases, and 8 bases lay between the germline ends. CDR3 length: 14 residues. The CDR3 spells CASSYSGGHYGYTF. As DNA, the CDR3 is TGTGCCAGCAGTTACTCAGGGGGTCACTATGGCTACACCTTC.

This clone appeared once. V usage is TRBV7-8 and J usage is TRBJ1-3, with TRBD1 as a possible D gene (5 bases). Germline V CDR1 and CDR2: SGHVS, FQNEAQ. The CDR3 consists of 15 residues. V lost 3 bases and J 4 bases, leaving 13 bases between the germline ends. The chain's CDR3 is CASSFGQGSGNTIYF. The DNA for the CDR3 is TGTGCCAGCAGCTTTGGTCAGGGATCCGGAAACACCATATATTTT.

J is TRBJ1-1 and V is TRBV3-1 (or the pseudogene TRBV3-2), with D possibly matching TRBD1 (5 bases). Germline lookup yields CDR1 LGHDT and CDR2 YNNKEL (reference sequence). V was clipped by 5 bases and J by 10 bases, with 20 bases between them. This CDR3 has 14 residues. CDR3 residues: CASSDRDAGVGAFF. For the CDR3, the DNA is TGTGCCAGCAGCGACAGAGATGCGGGGGTTGGAGCTTTCTTT.

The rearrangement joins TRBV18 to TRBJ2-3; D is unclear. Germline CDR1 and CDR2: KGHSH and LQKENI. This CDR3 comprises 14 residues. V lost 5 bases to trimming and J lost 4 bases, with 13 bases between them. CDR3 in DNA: TGTGCCAGCTCATTCGAGGTACCCCCAGATACGCAGTATTTT. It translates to CASSFEVPPDTQYF.

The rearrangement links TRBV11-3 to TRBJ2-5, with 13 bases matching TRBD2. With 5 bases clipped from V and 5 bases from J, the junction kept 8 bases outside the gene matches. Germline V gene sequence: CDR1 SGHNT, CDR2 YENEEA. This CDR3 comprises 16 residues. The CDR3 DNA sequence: TGTGCCAGCAGCCTACGGACTAGCGGGAGTCTGGAGACCCAGTACTTC. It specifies CASSLRTSGSLETQYF.

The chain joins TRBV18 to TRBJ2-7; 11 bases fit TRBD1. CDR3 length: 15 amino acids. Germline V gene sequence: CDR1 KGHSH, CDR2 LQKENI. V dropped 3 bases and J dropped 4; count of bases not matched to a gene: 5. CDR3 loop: CASSPEGTGGYEQYF. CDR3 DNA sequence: TGTGCCAGCTCACCGGAAGGGACAGGGGGTTACGAGCAGTACTTC.

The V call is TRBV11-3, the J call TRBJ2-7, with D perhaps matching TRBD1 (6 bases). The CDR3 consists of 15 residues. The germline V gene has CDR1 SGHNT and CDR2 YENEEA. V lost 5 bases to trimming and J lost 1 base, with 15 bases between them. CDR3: CASSPVGQFSYEQYF. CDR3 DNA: TGTGCCAGCAGCCCAGTAGGACAGTTTTCCTACGAGCAGTACTTC.

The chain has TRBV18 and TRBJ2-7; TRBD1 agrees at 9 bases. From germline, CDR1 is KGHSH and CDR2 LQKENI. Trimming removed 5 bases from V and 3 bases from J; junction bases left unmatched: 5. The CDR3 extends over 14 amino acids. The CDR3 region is CASSSGTGIYEQYF. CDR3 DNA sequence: TGTGCCAGCTCATCAGGGACAGGGATCTACGAGCAGTACTTC.

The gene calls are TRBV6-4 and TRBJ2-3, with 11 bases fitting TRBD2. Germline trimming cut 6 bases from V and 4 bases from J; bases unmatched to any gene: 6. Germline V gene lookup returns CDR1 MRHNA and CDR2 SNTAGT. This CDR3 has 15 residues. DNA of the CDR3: TGTGCCAGCAGCAGACTAGCGGGATCCTCAGATACGCAGTATTTT. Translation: CASSRLAGSSDTQYF.

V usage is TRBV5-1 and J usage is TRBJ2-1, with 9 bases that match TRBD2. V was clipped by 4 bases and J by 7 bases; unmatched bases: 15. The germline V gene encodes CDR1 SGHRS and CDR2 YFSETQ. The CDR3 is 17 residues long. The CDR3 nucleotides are TGCGCCAGCAGCCGGACCTCTATAGCGGGAGCAGGGAATGAGCAGTTCTTC. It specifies CASSRTSIAGAGNEQFF.

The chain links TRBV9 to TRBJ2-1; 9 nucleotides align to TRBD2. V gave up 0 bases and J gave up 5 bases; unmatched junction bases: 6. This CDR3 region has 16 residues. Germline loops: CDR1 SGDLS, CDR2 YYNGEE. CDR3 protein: CASSVGGRGSNNEQFF. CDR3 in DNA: TGTGCCAGCAGCGTAGGCGGGAGGGGTAGCAACAATGAGCAGTTCTTC.

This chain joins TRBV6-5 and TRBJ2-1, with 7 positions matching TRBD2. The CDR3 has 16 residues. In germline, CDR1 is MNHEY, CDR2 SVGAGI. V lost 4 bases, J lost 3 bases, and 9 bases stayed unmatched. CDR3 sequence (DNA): TGTGCCAGCAGTTCCAGTAGCGGGCTCCACTACAATGAGCAGTTCTTC. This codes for CASSSSSGLHYNEQFF.

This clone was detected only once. The CDR3 reads CASTNPTGTGSTDTQYF. CDR3 DNA: TGTGCCAGCACTAACCCTACCGGGACAGGGAGCACAGATACGCAGTATTTT. The V call is TRBV27, the J call TRBJ2-3, with 9 bases fitting TRBD1. CDR3 length equals 17 residues. Germline V lookup: CDR1 MNHEY, CDR2 SMNVEV (reference sequence). Trimming took 7 bases from V and 0 from J; bases not matched to a gene: 11.

The CDR3, as DNA: TGTGCCAGTAGTACCCTCCATGAGGGCGCGAATTCACCCCTCCACTTT. It translates to CASSTLHEGANSPLHF. The chain employs TRBV19 and TRBJ1-6; no firm D call. Germline lookup yields CDR1 LNHDA and CDR2 SQIVND (reference sequence). This CDR3 is built from 16 residues. V was trimmed by 4 bases and J by 7 bases, leaving 17 bases between them.

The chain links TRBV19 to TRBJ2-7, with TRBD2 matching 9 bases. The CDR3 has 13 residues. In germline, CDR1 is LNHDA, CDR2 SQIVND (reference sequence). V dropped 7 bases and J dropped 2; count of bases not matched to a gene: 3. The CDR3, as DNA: TGTGCCAGTAAGGCTAGCGGGACCTACGAGCAGTACTTC. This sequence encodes CASKASGTYEQYF. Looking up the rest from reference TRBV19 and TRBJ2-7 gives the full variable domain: DGGITQSPKYLFRKEGQNVTLSCEQNLNHDAMYWYRQDPGQGLRLIYYSQIVNDFQKGDIAEGYSVSREKKESFPLTVTSAQKNPTAFYLCASKASGTYEQYFGPGTRLTVT.

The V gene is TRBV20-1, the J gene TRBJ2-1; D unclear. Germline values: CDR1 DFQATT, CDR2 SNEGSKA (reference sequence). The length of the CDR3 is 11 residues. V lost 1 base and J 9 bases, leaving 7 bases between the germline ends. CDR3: CSARGAGEQFF. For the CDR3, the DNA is TGCAGTGCTAGAGGGGCTGGTGAGCAGTTCTTC.

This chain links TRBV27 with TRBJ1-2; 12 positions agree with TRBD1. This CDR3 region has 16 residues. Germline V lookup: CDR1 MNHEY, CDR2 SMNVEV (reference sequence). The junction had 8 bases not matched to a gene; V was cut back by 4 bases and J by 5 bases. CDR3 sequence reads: CASSSTGTGGAYGYTF. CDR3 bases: TGTGCCAGCAGTTCAACCGGGACAGGGGGCGCATATGGCTACACCTTC.

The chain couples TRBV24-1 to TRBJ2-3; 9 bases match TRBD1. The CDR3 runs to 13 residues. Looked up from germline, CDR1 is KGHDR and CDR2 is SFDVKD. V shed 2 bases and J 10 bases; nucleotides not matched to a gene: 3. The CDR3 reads CATSDWGQGAQYF. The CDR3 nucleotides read TGTGCCACCAGTGATTGGGGACAGGGAGCGCAGTATTTT.

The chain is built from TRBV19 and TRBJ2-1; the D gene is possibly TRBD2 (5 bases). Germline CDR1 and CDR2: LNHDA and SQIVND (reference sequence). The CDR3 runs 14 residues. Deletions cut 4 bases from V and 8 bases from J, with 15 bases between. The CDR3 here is CASSTPLRGHEQFF. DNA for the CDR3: TGTGCCAGTAGTACCCCCCTCCGCGGGCATGAGCAGTTCTTC. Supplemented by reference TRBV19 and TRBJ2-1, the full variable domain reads DGGITQSPKYLFRKEGQNVTLSCEQNLNHDAMYWYRQDPGQGLRLIYYSQIVNDFQKGDIAEGYSVSREKKESFPLTVTSAQKNPTAFYLCASSTPLRGHEQFFGPGTRLTVL.

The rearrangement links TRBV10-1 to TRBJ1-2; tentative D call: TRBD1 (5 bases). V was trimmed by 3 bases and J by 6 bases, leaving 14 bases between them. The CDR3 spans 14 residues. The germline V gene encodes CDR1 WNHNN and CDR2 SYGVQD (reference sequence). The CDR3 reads CASSDPGRGHGYTF. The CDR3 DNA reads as TGCGCCAGCAGTGACCCGGGTAGGGGTCATGGCTACACCTTC.

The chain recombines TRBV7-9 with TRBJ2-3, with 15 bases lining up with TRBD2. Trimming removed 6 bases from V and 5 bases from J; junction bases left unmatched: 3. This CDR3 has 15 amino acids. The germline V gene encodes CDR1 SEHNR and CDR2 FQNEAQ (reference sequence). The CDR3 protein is CASSGLAGGIDTQYF. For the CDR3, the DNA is TGTGCCAGCAGTGGACTAGCGGGAGGGATAGATACGCAGTATTTT.

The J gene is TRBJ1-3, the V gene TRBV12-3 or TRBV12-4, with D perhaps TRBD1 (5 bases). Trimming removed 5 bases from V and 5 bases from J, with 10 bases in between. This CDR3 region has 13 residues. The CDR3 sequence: CASSPSGRNTIYF. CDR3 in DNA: TGTGCCAGCAGTCCCTCAGGGAGAAACACCATATATTTT.

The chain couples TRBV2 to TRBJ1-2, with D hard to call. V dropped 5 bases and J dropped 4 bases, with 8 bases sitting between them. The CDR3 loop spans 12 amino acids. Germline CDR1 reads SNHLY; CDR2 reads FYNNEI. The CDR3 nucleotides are TGTGCCAGCAGTATGACACCCTATGGCTACACCTTC. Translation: CASSMTPYGYTF.

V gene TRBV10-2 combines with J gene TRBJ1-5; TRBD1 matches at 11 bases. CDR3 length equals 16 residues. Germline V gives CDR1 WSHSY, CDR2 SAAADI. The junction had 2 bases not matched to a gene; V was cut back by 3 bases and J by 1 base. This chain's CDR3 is CASSDRTGGSNQPQHF. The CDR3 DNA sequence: TGCGCCAGCAGTGACAGGACAGGGGGCAGCAATCAGCCCCAGCATTTT.